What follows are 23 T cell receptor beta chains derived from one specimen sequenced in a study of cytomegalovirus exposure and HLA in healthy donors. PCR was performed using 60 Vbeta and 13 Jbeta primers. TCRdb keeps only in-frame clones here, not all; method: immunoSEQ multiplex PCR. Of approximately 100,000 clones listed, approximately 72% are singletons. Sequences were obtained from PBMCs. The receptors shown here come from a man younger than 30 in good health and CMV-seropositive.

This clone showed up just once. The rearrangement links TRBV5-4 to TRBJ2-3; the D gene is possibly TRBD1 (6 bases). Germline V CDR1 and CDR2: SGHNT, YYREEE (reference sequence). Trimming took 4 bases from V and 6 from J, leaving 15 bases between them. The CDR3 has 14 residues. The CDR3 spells CASSEPGGSDTQYF. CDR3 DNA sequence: TGTGCCAGCAGCGAACCTGGGGGCTCGGATACGCAGTATTTT.

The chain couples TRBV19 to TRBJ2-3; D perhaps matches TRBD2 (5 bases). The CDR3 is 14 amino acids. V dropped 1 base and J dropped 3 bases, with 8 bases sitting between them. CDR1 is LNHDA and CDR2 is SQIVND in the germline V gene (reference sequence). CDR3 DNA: TGTGCCAGTAGTATAGCCCCGGGGACAGATACGCAGTATTTT. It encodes CASSIAPGTDTQYF. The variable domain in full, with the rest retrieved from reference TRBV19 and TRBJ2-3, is DGGITQSPKYLFRKEGQNVTLSCEQNLNHDAMYWYRQDPGQGLRLIYYSQIVNDFQKGDIAEGYSVSREKKESFPLTVTSAQKNPTAFYLCASSIAPGTDTQYFGPGTRLTVL.

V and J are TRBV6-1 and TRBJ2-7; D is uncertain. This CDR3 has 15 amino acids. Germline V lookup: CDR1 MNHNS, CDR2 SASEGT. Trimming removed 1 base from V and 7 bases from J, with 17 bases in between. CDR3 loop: CASSEVLVRKWEQYF. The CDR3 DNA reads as TGTGCCAGCAGTGAAGTGCTGGTCAGGAAGTGGGAGCAGTACTTC.

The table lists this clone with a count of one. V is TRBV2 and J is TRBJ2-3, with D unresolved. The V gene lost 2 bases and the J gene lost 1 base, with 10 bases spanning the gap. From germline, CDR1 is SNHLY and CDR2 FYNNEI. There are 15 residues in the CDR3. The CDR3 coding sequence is TGTGCCAGCAGTGAAATCGTATCGGGCACAGATACGCAGTATTTT. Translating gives CASSEIVSGTDTQYF.

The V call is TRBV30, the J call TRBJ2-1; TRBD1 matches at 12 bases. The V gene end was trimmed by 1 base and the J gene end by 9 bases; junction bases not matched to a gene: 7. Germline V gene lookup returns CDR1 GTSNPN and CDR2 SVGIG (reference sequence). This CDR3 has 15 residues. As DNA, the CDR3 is TGTGCCTGGAGTGAACCGGGACAGGGGGCCGGTGAGCAGTTCTTC. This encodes CAWSEPGQGAGEQFF.

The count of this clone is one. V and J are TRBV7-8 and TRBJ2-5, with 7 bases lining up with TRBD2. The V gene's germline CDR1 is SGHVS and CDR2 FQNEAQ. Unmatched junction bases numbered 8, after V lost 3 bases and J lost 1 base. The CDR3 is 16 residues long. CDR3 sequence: CASSLRRGLPQETQYF. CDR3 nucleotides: TGTGCCAGCAGCTTGCGGCGGGGACTACCCCAAGAGACCCAGTACTTC.

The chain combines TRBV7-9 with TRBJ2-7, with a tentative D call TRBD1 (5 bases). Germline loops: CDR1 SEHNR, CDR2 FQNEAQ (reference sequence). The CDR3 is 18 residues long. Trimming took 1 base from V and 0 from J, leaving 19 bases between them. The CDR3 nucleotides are TGTGCCAGCAGCTTAGTGGGGCCCCACCACCACGGCTCCTACGAGCAGTACTTC. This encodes CASSLVGPHHHGSYEQYF. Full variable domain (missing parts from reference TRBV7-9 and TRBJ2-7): DTGVSQNPRHKITKRGQNVTFRCDPISEHNRLYWYRQTLGQGPEFLTYFQNEAQLEKSRLLSDRFSAERPKGSFSTLEIQRTEQGDSAMYLCASSLVGPHHHGSYEQYFGPGTRLTVT.

The CDR3 DNA follows: TGTGCCAGCAGCCCCGGTGAGGCTCAAGATACGCAGTATTTT. This translates into CASSPGEAQDTQYF. The chain combines TRBV7-9 with TRBJ2-3; D is undetermined. From germline, CDR1 is SEHNR and CDR2 FQNEAQ (reference sequence). V lost 5 bases and J 5 bases, leaving 14 bases between the germline ends. CDR3 length: 14 residues. Full variable domain (missing parts from reference TRBV7-9 and TRBJ2-3): DTGVSQNPRHKITKRGQNVTFRCDPISEHNRLYWYRQTLGQGPEFLTYFQNEAQLEKSRLLSDRFSAERPKGSFSTLEIQRTEQGDSAMYLCASSPGEAQDTQYFGPGTRLTVL.

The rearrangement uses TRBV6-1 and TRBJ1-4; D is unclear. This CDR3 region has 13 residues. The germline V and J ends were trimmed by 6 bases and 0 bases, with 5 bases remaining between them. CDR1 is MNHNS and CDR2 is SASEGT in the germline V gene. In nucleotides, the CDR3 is TGTGCCAGCAGGACTGCAACTAATGAAAAACTGTTTTTT. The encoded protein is CASRTATNEKLFF.

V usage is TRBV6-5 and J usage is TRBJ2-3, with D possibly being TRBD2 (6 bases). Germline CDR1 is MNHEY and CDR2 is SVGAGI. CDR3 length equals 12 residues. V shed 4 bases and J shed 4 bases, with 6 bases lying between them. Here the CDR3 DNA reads TGTGCCAGCAGTTCGGGGGCAGATACGCAGTATTTT. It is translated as CASSSGADTQYF.

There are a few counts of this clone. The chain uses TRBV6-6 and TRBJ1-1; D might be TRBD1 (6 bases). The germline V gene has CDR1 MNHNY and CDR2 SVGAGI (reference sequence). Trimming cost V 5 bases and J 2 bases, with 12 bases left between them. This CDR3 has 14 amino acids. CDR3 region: CASSDRDKNTEAFF. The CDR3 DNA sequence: TGTGCCAGCAGTGATAGGGACAAAAACACTGAAGCTTTCTTT.

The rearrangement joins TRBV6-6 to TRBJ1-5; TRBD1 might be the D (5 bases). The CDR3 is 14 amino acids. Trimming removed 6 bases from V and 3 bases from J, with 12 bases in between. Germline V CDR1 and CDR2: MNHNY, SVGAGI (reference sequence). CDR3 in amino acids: CASRIGHINQPQHF. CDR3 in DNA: TGTGCCAGCAGGATCGGACATATCAATCAGCCCCAGCATTTT.

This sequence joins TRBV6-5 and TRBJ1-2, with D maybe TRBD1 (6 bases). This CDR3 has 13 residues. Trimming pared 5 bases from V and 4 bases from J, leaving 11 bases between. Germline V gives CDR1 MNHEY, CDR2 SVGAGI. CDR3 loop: CASSEQGGYGYTF. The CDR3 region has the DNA TGTGCCAGCAGTGAACAGGGTGGCTATGGCTACACCTTC.

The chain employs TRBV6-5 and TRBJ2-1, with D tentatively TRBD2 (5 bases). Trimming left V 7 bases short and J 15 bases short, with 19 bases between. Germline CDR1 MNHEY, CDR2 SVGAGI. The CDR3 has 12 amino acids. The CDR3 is CASTKSGMEWFF. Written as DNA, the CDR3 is TGTGCCAGCACCAAAAGCGGCATGGAGTGGTTCTTC.

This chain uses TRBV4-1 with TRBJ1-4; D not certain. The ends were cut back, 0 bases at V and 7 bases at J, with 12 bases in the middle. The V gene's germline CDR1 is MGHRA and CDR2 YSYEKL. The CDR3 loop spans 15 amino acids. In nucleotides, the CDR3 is TGCGCCAGCAGCCAAGATTACGGACTGAGTGAAAAACTGTTTTTT. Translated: CASSQDYGLSEKLFF.

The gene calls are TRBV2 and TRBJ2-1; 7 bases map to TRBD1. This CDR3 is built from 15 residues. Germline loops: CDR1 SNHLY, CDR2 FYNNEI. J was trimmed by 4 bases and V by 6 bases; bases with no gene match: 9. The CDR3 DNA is TGTGCCAGCAGCGAGGGGTCGGGACAGTACAATGAGCAGTTCTTC. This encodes CASSEGSGQYNEQFF.

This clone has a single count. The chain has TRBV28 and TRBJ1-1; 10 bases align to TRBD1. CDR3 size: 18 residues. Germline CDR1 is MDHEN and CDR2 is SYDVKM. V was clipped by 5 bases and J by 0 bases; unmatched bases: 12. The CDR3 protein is CASSILTGGQQLNTEAFF. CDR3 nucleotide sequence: TGTGCCAGCAGTATCCTGACAGGGGGCCAACAATTGAACACTGAAGCTTTCTTT. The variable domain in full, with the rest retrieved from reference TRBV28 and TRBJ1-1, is DVKVTQSSRYLVKRTGEKVFLECVQDMDHENMFWYRQDPGLGLRLIYFSYDVKMKEKGDIPEGYSVSREKKERFSLILESASTNQTSMYLCASSILTGGQQLNTEAFFGQGTRLTVV.

The CDR3 here is CASSGELAARGNEQFF. The CDR3 DNA reads as TGTGCCAGCAGTGGGGAACTAGCGGCCCGGGGCAATGAGCAGTTCTTC. V and J are TRBV2 and TRBJ2-1, with 8 bases identical to TRBD2. This CDR3 comprises 16 residues. Germline V gene sequence: CDR1 SNHLY, CDR2 FYNNEI. The trim removed 4 bases at V and 6 bases at J, leaving 11 bases unmatched. Supplemented by reference TRBV2 and TRBJ2-1, the full variable domain reads EPEVTQTPSHQVTQMGQEVILRCVPISNHLYFYWYRQILGQKVEFLVSFYNNEISEKSEIFDDQFSVERPDGSNFTLKIRSTKLEDSAMYFCASSGELAARGNEQFFGPGTRLTVL.

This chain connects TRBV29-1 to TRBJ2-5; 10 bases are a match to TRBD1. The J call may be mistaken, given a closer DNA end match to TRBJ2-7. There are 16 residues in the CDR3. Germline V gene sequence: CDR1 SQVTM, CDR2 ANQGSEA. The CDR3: CSVEVGETGGAYEQYF. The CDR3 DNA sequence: TGCAGCGTTGAAGTCGGGGAGACAGGGGGCGCTTACGAGCAGTACTTC.

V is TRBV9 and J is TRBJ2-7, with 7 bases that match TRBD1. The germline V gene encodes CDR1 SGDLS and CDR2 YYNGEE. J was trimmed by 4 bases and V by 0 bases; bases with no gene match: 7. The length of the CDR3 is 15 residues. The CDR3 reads CASSVEAAGGYEQYF. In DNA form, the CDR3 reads TGTGCCAGCAGCGTAGAAGCAGCAGGGGGTTACGAGCAGTACTTC.

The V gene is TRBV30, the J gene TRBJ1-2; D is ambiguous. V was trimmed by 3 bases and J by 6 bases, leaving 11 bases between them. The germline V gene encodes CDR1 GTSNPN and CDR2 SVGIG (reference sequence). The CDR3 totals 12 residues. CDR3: CAWRGAGNGYTF. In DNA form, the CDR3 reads TGTGCCTGGAGAGGAGCGGGCAATGGCTACACCTTC.

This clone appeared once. Here the CDR3 DNA reads TGTGCCAGCAGCCAAGAAGGTGGGCGGGGGGGAAAAAACATTCAGTACTTC. Its protein is CASSQEGGRGGKNIQYF. This chain joins TRBV4-2 and TRBJ2-4; 9 positions agree with TRBD2. Germline assignment: CDR1 LGHNA and CDR2 YNFKEQ. With 0 bases clipped from V and 4 bases from J, the junction kept 7 bases outside the gene matches. The CDR3 totals 17 residues.

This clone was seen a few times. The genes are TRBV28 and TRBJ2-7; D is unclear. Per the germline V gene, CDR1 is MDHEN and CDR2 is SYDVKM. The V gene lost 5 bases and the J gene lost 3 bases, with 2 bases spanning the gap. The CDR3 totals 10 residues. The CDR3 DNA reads TGTGCCAGCAGTCACTACGAGCAGTACTTC. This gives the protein CASSHYEQYF.